A selection of T cell receptor beta chains follows, all from one sample in a study of identical twins. TCRdb reprocessed the 5' RACE reads via MiXCR and lists one record per CDR3 protein. The data contain some 1,600,000 distinct CDR3 sequences, roughly a third of them singletons. The sample was cord blood. The receptors stem from a newborn girl in good health. CDR3s include the opening cysteine and the closing phenylalanine or tryptophan. D genes are given only for firm matches. Size is omitted from some rows. Given values are once, few, many or a class for expanded clones.

14	TRBV27	TRBJ1-2	few	NA	CASSLSFRRDGYTF	TGTGCCAGCAGTTTATCATTCCGCAGGGATGGCTACACCTTC
13	TRBV5-1	TRBJ2-1	many	NA	CASSKGSYNEQFF	TGCGCCAGCAGCAAGGGGTCTTACAATGAGCAGTTCTTC
13	TRBV2	TRBJ2-7	once	NA	CASSVGPSYDQYF	TGTGCCAGCAGTGTGGGTCCCTCCTACGACCAGTACTTC
13	TRBV5-1	TRBJ2-7	few	NA	CASSLTEKYEQYF	TGCGCCAGCAGCTTGACAGAAAAATACGAGCAGTACTTC
18	TRBV13	TRBJ2-3	NA	NA	CASSPHERHSTGADTQYF	TGTGCCAGCAGCCCCCACGAAAGGCATAGCACCGGGGCAGATACGCAGTATTTT
13	TRBV20-1	TRBJ1-5	NA	NA	CSAPGQYNQPQHF	TGCAGTGCCCCTGGACAATACAATCAGCCCCAGCATTTT
15	TRBV6-2/TRBV6-3	TRBJ2-1	NA	TRBD2	CASSSGGSGGSEQFF	TGTGCCAGCAGTTCCGGCGGGAGCGGCGGGAGTGAGCAGTTCTTC
15	TRBV7-9	TRBJ1-1	NA	TRBD1	CASSSAGTERTEAFF	TGTGCCAGCAGCTCGGCCGGGACAGAACGTACTGAAGCTTTCTTT
13	TRBV25-1	TRBJ1-2	few	NA	CASSQLGRYGYTF	TGTGCCAGCAGTCAACTAGGACGGTATGGCTACACCTTC
16	TRBV6-2/TRBV6-3	TRBJ2-1	once	TRBD2	CASSPKRLATYNEQFF	TGTGCCAGCAGCCCTAAGAGACTAGCGACGTACAATGAGCAGTTCTTC
13	TRBV7-2	TRBJ2-7	few	NA	CASSLRTVDEQYF	TGTGCCAGCAGCTTACGGACAGTTGACGAGCAGTACTTC
13	TRBV5-1	TRBJ1-2	many	NA	CASSLPGFYGYTF	TGCGCCAGCAGCTTGCCAGGCTTCTATGGCTACACCTTC
16	TRBV10-3	TRBJ2-3	NA	TRBD1	CAISEGTGAPTDTQYF	TGTGCCATCAGTGAAGGGACAGGGGCCCCCACAGATACGCAGTATTTT